The 2 T cell receptor beta chains in this list originate from one sample, sequenced in a study of T cell repertoires in cytomegalovirus infection. Their antigens remain unidentified. TCRdb recomputed calls from the reads with MiXCR, one row per CDR3 protein. The sample records about 180,000 distinct CDR3 sequences, roughly a fifth being singletons. The source was CD8+ T cells from cultured PBMCs, collected from culture after CMV antigen stimulation. These receptor sequences come from a human donor in good health (CMV status not recorded). Some clones in this sample may be carry-over from other donors' samples.

In its sample, this clonotype was seen a few times. The V gene is TRBV4-3, the J gene TRBJ2-4; 9 positions agree with TRBD1. Germline values: CDR1 LGHNA, CDR2 YSLEER. This CDR3 comprises 14 residues. With V trimmed by 2 bases and J by 7 bases, 3 bases remained unmatched. The DNA of the CDR3 is TGCGCCAGCAGCCAACGGACAGGGGAGAACATTCAGTACTTC. This gives the protein CASSQRTGENIQYF.

The chain couples TRBV2 to TRBJ1-1; D is undetermined. From germline, CDR1 is SNHLY and CDR2 FYNNEI. The CDR3 runs 16 residues. V shed 2 bases and J shed 4 bases, with 17 bases lying between them. Here the CDR3 reads CASSEMDRSLGTEAFF. For the CDR3, the DNA is TGTGCCAGCAGTGAAATGGATAGGAGTCTCGGCACTGAAGCTTTCTTT.